Presented here are 5 T cell receptor beta chains from one specimen sequenced in a study of T cells in Graves' hyperthyroidism and ophthalmopathy. Amplified regions were TCR beta CDR3 sequences from RNA transcripts. Carried out on the TCR CDR3, a first-round RT-PCR used the HTBI primer set. Via MiXCR, TCRdb re-called the multiplex PCR reads, giving one row per CDR3 protein. The sample carries hundreds of thousands of distinct CDR3 sequences, under 20% recorded once. The source material was blood. The receptors shown here come from a woman aged 45-59 years with Graves' hyperthyroidism that later progressed to Graves' ophthalmopathy.

This clonotype has more than one count but fewer than ten. V is TRBV4-1 and J is TRBJ1-6; 7 bases align to TRBD1. The junction had 9 bases not matched to a gene; V was cut back by 0 bases and J by 1 base. CDR3 size: 19 residues. Germline V gene lookup returns CDR1 MGHRA and CDR2 YSYEKL. CDR3 bases: TGCGCCAGCAGCCAAGATCTTACAGGGGTACCATCCTATAATTCACCCCTCCACTTT. Translated, it gives CASSQDLTGVPSYNSPLHF.

This chain connects TRBV6-7 to TRBJ2-2, with TRBD1 matching over 7 bases. TRBV6-7 is annotated as an ORF whose role is uncertain. This CDR3 comprises 18 residues. J gave up 1 base and V 9 bases, and 17 bases lay outside the gene matches. CDR3 DNA: TGTGCCAGGACGGGGAAAAAAGAGGACAGGCGGAACACCGGGGAGCTGTTTTTT. It encodes CARTGKKEDRRNTGELFF.

The chain uses TRBV10-3 and TRBJ2-3, with D possibly matching TRBD1 (5 bases). Trimming removed 7 bases at V and 2 bases at J, with 13 bases between. The length of the CDR3 is 14 residues. Germline V lookup: CDR1 ENHRY, CDR2 SYGVKD. The CDR3 here is CAITEGRVTDTQYF. CDR3 nucleotides: TGTGCCATCACCGAAGGCAGGGTCACAGATACGCAGTATTTT.

This clonotype was seen a handful of times. The V gene is TRBV12-5, the J gene TRBJ1-1; the D is unclear. This CDR3 has 12 amino acids. The V end was cut by 2 bases, the J end by 5 bases, with 6 bases between. From germline, CDR1 is LGHNT and CDR2 FRNRAP. CDR3 loop: CASGLTWTEAFF. CDR3 nucleotides: TGTGCTAGTGGTTTGACGTGGACTGAAGCTTTCTTT.

The chain is built from TRBV20-1 and TRBJ2-7, with TRBD2 matching 8 bases. The CDR3 consists of 13 residues. With V trimmed by 8 bases and J by 2 bases, 8 bases remained unmatched. Germline CDR1 is DFQATT and CDR2 is SNEGSKA (reference sequence). The CDR3 here is CSSGGGGAYEQYF. For the CDR3, the DNA is TGCAGTTCCGGGGGGGGGGGGGCCTACGAGCAGTACTTC.